This T cell receptor beta chain was sequenced in a study of T cells in Graves' hyperthyroidism and ophthalmopathy. This clonotype appeared many times. It was RNA transcripts that yielded the amplified TCR beta CDR3 regions. The HTBI primer set served for first-round RT-PCR of the TCR CDR3. TCRdb re-analysed the multiplex PCR reads in MiXCR, keeping a single row per CDR3 protein. Of roughly 400,000 distinct CDR3 sequences detected, around 15% appear once; the ten largest clones hold around 30%. Losses at the gene ends were 4 bases for V and 7 bases for J; bases not matched to a gene: 16. The CDR3 consists of 18 residues. Germline V gives CDR1 DFQATT, CDR2 SNEGSKA (reference sequence).

Sequenced material: blood. The sequence came from a man in his forties or fifties with Graves' ophthalmopathy. The genes are TRBV20-1 and TRBJ2-1, with 13 positions matching TRBD2. The CDR3 is CSATKHNSLAGGPNEQFF. Here the CDR3 DNA reads TGCAGTGCTACCAAACACAACTCACTAGCGGGAGGGCCTAATGAGCAGTTCTTC.